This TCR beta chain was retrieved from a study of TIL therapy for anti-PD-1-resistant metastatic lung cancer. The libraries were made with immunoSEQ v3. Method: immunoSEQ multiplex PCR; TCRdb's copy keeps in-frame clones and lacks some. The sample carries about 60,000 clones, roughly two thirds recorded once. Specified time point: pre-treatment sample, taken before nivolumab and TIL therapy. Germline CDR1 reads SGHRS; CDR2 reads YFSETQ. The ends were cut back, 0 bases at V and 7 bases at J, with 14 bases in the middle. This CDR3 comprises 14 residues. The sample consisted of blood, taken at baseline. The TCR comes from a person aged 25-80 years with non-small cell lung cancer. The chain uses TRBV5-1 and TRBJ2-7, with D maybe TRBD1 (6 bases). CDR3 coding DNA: TGCGCCAGCAGCTTGGATCCAGGGGCGGGTGAGCAGTACTTC. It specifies CASSLDPGAGEQYF.